This T cell receptor (beta chain) appears in the sequencing data of a study of regulatory T cells in long-lasting Graves disease. TCRdb reprocessed the reads via MiXCR and lists one record per CDR3 protein. The sample holds over 550 distinct CDR3 sequences; around 89% are singletons and the top ten take approximately 20%. Per the germline V gene, CDR1 is SGHAT and CDR2 is FQNNGV. V was clipped by 5 bases and J by 3 bases; unmatched bases: 3. The CDR3 covers 13 residues. PBMC RNA was the source of the TCR library. Roughly 10-milliliter peripheral blood samples went into EDTA tubes. The V gene is TRBV11-2, the J gene TRBJ2-7; TRBD1 matches at 8 bases. The sample in question was peripheral blood mononuclear cells (PBMCs), obtained with antithyroid drug treatment, in newly diagnosed or persistent Graves disease (not recorded which). The TCR sequence derives from a woman in her forties or fifties with Graves disease. The CDR3 sequence is CASSRDRSYEQYF. The DNA of the CDR3 is TGTGCCAGCAGCAGGGACAGGAGCTACGAGCAGTACTTC.